This record concerns one TCR beta chain sequence. TRB cDNA was prepared as libraries by UMI-labeled 5' RACE. TCRdb re-called the 5' RACE reads and shows each CDR3 protein once, DNA omitted. The repertoire table contains about 82,000 distinct CDR3 sequences. In germline, CDR1 is SGHAT, CDR2 FQNNGV. The CDR3 has 13 residues. The sample belongs to a study of CXCR3-negative and CXCR3-positive naive CD8 T cells. The chain has TRBV11-2 and TRBJ2-7; lacking DNA, the TRBD1 call made by TCRdb goes unchecked. Sample: naive CXCR3- CD8+ T cells from blood. Subset defined: CD45RO-CCR7+CD27+CD95- naive CD8+ T cells lacking CXCR3 (TNR3-). The TCR sequence derives from a human donor in good health. Some clones in this sample may be carry-over from other donors' samples. CDR3 protein: CASSLGDGYEQYF.